The next 32 T cell receptor beta chains were all read from a single sample in a study of control samples from healthy donors and cancer patients. Produced via immunoSEQ multiplex PCR; TCRdb's table is partial and in-frame only. The table includes approximately 100,000 clones, roughly 83% detected once. The material sequenced was PBMCs. All receptors derive from a man in his 70s with lung cancer.

This CDR3 reads CASSVGGGPTGELFF. Written as DNA, the CDR3 is TGTGCCAGCAGCGTTGGGGGGGGCCCCACCGGGGAGCTGTTTTTT. The rearrangement joins TRBV9 to TRBJ2-2, with TRBD2 as a possible D gene (7 bases). The germline gives CDR1 SGDLS, CDR2 YYNGEE. This CDR3 is 15 amino acids long. V lost 2 bases to trimming and J lost 4 bases, with 12 bases between them.

The chain couples TRBV2 to TRBJ2-5; D might be TRBD2 (6 bases). Germline V gene lookup returns CDR1 SNHLY and CDR2 FYNNEI. The CDR3 extends over 16 amino acids. V was pared by 6 bases and J by 2 bases, with 19 bases between. In DNA form, the CDR3 reads TGTGCCAGCAGGGTCGGACACGCTCGGGGGCAAGAGACCCAGTACTTC. Translating gives CASRVGHARGQETQYF.

Notes on this clone: Other DNA sequences within the sample encode an identical CDR3. The rearrangement links TRBV6-5 to TRBJ1-2, with D unresolved. This CDR3 contains 14 residues. The V gene lost 4 bases and the J gene lost 8 bases, with 17 bases spanning the gap. CDR1 is MNHEY, CDR2 SVGAGI, per germline. Written as DNA, the CDR3 is TGTGCCAGCAGTTCCGCACCTAATTCGGGAGGCTACACCTTC. Protein sequence: CASSSAPNSGGYTF.

The CDR3 DNA is TGTGCCAGCGGGACGCCGCTATACAATGAGCAGTTCTTC. It codes for CASGTPLYNEQFF. V is TRBV12-3 or TRBV12-4 and J is TRBJ2-1; either TRBD1 or TRBD2 may supply D (5 bases each). Trimming shortened V by 8 bases and J by 4 bases, and 12 bases separated the two germline ends. The CDR3 loop spans 13 amino acids.

Concerning this clone: The sample has other DNA sequences that encode this CDR3 too. The V and J genes are TRBV18 and TRBJ2-2, with D unresolved. The germline V gene has CDR1 KGHSH and CDR2 LQKENI. The CDR3 is 13 residues long. V lost 1 base and J 2 bases, leaving 2 bases between the germline ends. This chain's CDR3 is CASSPRNTGELFF. The CDR3 DNA follows: TGTGCCAGCTCACCACGAAACACCGGGGAGCTGTTTTTT.

The chain carries TRBV9 and TRBJ2-1; 14 nucleotides line up with TRBD2. CDR3 size: 16 residues. J lost 7 bases, V lost 4 bases, and 7 bases had no gene match. Germline assignment: CDR1 SGDLS and CDR2 YYNGEE. CDR3 sequence: CASSPGTSGGLNEQFF. For the CDR3, the DNA is TGTGCCAGCAGCCCAGGGACTAGCGGGGGTCTTAATGAGCAGTTCTTC.

The J gene is TRBJ1-3, the V gene TRBV14; no firm D call. CDR3 length: 16 residues. Germline-derived CDR1 and CDR2 are SGHDN and FVKESK. The germline V and J ends were trimmed by 4 bases and 0 bases, with 13 bases remaining between them. CDR3 DNA: TGTGCCAGCAGCCCGCGGACCCCTGGCTCTGGAAACACCATATATTTT. Protein product: CASSPRTPGSGNTIYF. The whole variable domain, filled in from reference TRBV14 and TRBJ1-3, reads EAGVTQFPSHSVIEKGQTVTLRCDPISGHDNLYWYRRVMGKEIKFLLHFVKESKQDESGMPNNRFLAERTGGTYSTLKVQPAELEDSGVYFCASSPRTPGSGNTIYFGEGSWLTVV.

The chain has TRBV5-1 and TRBJ1-1, with 7 bases lining up with TRBD1. The germline V gene encodes CDR1 SGHRS and CDR2 YFSETQ. Germline trimming cut 4 bases from V and 8 bases from J; bases unmatched to any gene: 5. The CDR3 is 12 amino acids. The chain's CDR3 is CASSLGQVEAFF. CDR3 nucleotide sequence: TGCGCCAGCAGCCTCGGACAGGTAGAAGCTTTCTTT.

This clone was found a few times. This chain's CDR3 is CASSQYGTPGELFF. DNA for the CDR3: TGTGCCAGCAGCCAGTACGGGACTCCCGGGGAGCTGTTTTTT. The J gene is TRBJ2-2, the V gene TRBV3-1 (or the pseudogene TRBV3-2), with D tentatively TRBD2 (6 bases). V was pared by 3 bases and J by 6 bases, with 11 bases between. From germline, CDR1 is LGHDT and CDR2 YNNKEL (reference sequence). The CDR3 contains 14 residues.

This chain uses TRBV25-1 with TRBJ2-3; 7 bases are a match to TRBD2. Germline lookup yields CDR1 MGHDK and CDR2 SYGVNS. There are 16 residues in the CDR3. Unmatched junction bases numbered 4, after V lost 1 base and J lost 0 bases. CDR3 sequence: CASSEFRRGSTDTQYF. The CDR3, as DNA: TGTGCCAGCAGTGAATTCCGGCGGGGGAGCACAGATACGCAGTATTTT.

The chain carries TRBV20-1 and TRBJ1-2; D remains ambiguous. CDR1 is DFQATT, CDR2 SNEGSKA, per germline (reference sequence). V lost 3 bases and J 4 bases, leaving 6 bases between the germline ends. CDR3 length equals 11 residues. The chain's CDR3 is CSASGFYGYTF. Written as DNA, the CDR3 is TGCAGTGCTAGCGGGTTCTATGGCTACACCTTC.

V usage is TRBV9 and J usage is TRBJ1-4; no reliable D call. The CDR3 is 14 residues long. V was cut by 0 bases and J by 7 bases, with 10 bases left in between. Germline values: CDR1 SGDLS, CDR2 YYNGEE. This chain's CDR3 is CASSVEIGSEKLFF. In DNA form, the CDR3 reads TGTGCCAGCAGCGTAGAGATAGGGAGTGAAAAACTGTTTTTT.

The V gene is TRBV6-5, the J gene TRBJ1-4; D gene ambiguous. There are 15 residues in the CDR3. Trimming stripped 8 bases from V and 0 bases from J, with 13 bases between. The germline V gene has CDR1 MNHEY and CDR2 SVGAGI. The CDR3 spells CASLRTGATNEKLFF. As DNA, the CDR3 is TGTGCCAGCCTACGGACGGGAGCAACTAATGAAAAACTGTTTTTT.

The J gene is TRBJ2-2, the V gene TRBV2; D gene uncertain. The germline V and J ends were trimmed by 8 bases and 1 base, with 2 bases remaining between them. Germline CDR1 is SNHLY and CDR2 is FYNNEI. The CDR3 is 11 residues long. CDR3 bases: TGTGCCAGCCAGAACACCGGGGAGCTGTTTTTT. Amino acids: CASQNTGELFF. Supplemented by reference TRBV2 and TRBJ2-2, the full variable domain reads EPEVTQTPSHQVTQMGQEVILRCVPISNHLYFYWYRQILGQKVEFLVSFYNNEISEKSEIFDDQFSVERPDGSNFTLKIRSTKLEDSAMYFCASQNTGELFFGEGSRLTVL.

This clone was observed a few times. The J gene is TRBJ1-4, the V gene TRBV19; 7 bases match TRBD1. V gave up 4 bases and J gave up 0 bases; unmatched junction bases: 8. There are 17 residues in the CDR3. Germline V gene sequence: CDR1 LNHDA, CDR2 SQIVND (reference sequence). The CDR3 loop is CASSSARQGTTNEKLFF. CDR3 coding DNA: TGTGCCAGTAGTAGCGCAAGACAGGGAACAACTAATGAAAAACTGTTTTTT. The full variable domain, with the rest looked up from reference TRBV19 and TRBJ1-4, is DGGITQSPKYLFRKEGQNVTLSCEQNLNHDAMYWYRQDPGQGLRLIYYSQIVNDFQKGDIAEGYSVSREKKESFPLTVTSAQKNPTAFYLCASSSARQGTTNEKLFFGSGTQLSVL.

The chain combines TRBV14 with TRBJ2-7, with unresolved D. Deletions cut 1 base from V and 5 bases from J, with 12 bases between. Germline values: CDR1 SGHDN, CDR2 FVKESK. The CDR3 is made up of 14 amino acids. CDR3 sequence reads: CASSQVQSSNEQYF. The CDR3 nucleotides are TGTGCCAGCAGCCAAGTTCAGTCCAGCAACGAGCAGTACTTC.

This rearrangement joins TRBV5-4 to TRBJ2-5; D is unresolved. This CDR3 contains 13 residues. The germline V gene has CDR1 SGHNT and CDR2 YYREEE (reference sequence). V was trimmed by 5 bases and J by 5 bases, leaving 13 bases between them. CDR3 in DNA: TGTGCCAGCAGTTCTACCCCACAGGAGACCCAGTACTTC. This sequence encodes CASSSTPQETQYF.

The V and J genes are TRBV9 and TRBJ1-5, with a tentative D call TRBD1 (6 bases). The germline gives CDR1 SGDLS, CDR2 YYNGEE. V dropped 4 bases and J dropped 7 bases, with 15 bases sitting between them. CDR3 length equals 14 residues. As DNA, the CDR3 is TGTGCCAGCAGCCCAGAGGGGGGGCGGCAGCCCCAGCATTTT. It codes for CASSPEGGRQPQHF.

CDR3 nucleotides: TGTGCCAGTAGCCTCCCCGGACAGAGAGTAAATGGCTACACCTTC. Its translation: CASSLPGQRVNGYTF. The rearrangement links TRBV19 to TRBJ1-2, with D tentatively TRBD1 (6 bases). V lost 6 bases and J 6 bases, leaving 20 bases between the germline ends. Germline loops: CDR1 LNHDA, CDR2 SQIVND (reference sequence). This CDR3 has 15 residues. The whole variable domain, filled in from reference TRBV19 and TRBJ1-2, reads DGGITQSPKYLFRKEGQNVTLSCEQNLNHDAMYWYRQDPGQGLRLIYYSQIVNDFQKGDIAEGYSVSREKKESFPLTVTSAQKNPTAFYLCASSLPGQRVNGYTFGSGTRLTVV.

The gene calls are TRBV9 and TRBJ2-3; D not resolved. The CDR3 covers 13 residues. Deletions cut 0 bases from V and 1 base from J, with 3 bases between. Germline V lookup: CDR1 SGDLS, CDR2 YYNGEE. CDR3 loop: CASSVARTDTQYF. In DNA form, the CDR3 reads TGTGCCAGCAGCGTAGCCCGCACAGATACGCAGTATTTT.

The chain couples TRBV6-5 to TRBJ1-2, with a weak D call TRBD1 (5 bases). CDR1 and CDR2 from the germline V gene are MNHEY and SVGAGI. Trimming stripped 1 base from V and 6 bases from J, with 18 bases between. The length of the CDR3 is 16 residues. CDR3 protein: CASSYWGRSKLDGYTF. CDR3 nucleotide sequence: TGTGCCAGCAGTTACTGGGGACGCTCCAAACTGGATGGCTACACCTTC.

This rearrangement joins TRBV5-1 to TRBJ2-3; TRBD2 matches at 11 bases. Germline CDR1 is SGHRS and CDR2 is YFSETQ. The CDR3 spans 15 residues. The ends lost 3 bases at V and 3 bases at J; junction bases unmatched: 3. The CDR3 region has the DNA TGCGCCAGCAGCTCTCTAGCGGGGGGTACAGATACGCAGTATTTT. Translating it yields CASSSLAGGTDTQYF.

The chain carries TRBV5-1 and TRBJ2-2, with TRBD2 as a possible D gene (6 bases). In germline, CDR1 is SGHRS, CDR2 YFSETQ. The V and J ends lost 2 bases and 7 bases respectively, with 12 bases between them. This CDR3 has 14 amino acids. CDR3 in DNA: TGCGCCAGCAGCTTCTTACGCGGGGACGGGGAGCTGTTTTTT. It is translated as CASSFLRGDGELFF.

The V and J genes are TRBV11-2 and TRBJ2-7; 7 bases agree with TRBD1. V lost 1 base, J lost 1 base, and 7 bases stayed unmatched. The CDR3 loop spans 16 amino acids. CDR1 and CDR2 (germline): SGHAT, FQNNGV. The CDR3: CASSLVWTGRSYEQYF. CDR3 coding DNA: TGTGCCAGCAGCTTAGTGTGGACAGGTCGATCCTACGAGCAGTACTTC.

The V and J genes are TRBV15 and TRBJ2-1; TRBD2 matches 7 bases. V shed 5 bases and J 0 bases; nucleotides not matched to a gene: 4. The V gene's germline CDR1 is LNHNV and CDR2 YYDKDF (reference sequence). This CDR3 is built from 15 residues. This CDR3 is CATSARGVSYNEQFF. In nucleotides, the CDR3 is TGTGCCACCAGCGCTCGGGGGGTCTCCTACAATGAGCAGTTCTTC.

The J gene is TRBJ1-6, the V gene TRBV19; D is uncertain. The CDR3 totals 13 residues. CDR1 and CDR2 from the germline V gene are LNHDA and SQIVND (reference sequence). V lost 4 bases, J lost 8 bases, and 9 bases lay in between. CDR3 coding DNA: TGTGCCAGTAGTAGAGGGAGCGATTCACCCCTCCACTTT. Amino acid sequence: CASSRGSDSPLHF.

A single count supports this clone. One end of the junction does not line up with germline, which may come from a read error. CDR3 loop: CASSPGTSGGDGLDF. The CDR3 DNA follows: TGTGCCAGCAGTCCTGGGACTAGCGGGGGGGACGGCCTGGACTTC. The rearrangement uses TRBV2 and TRBJ2-7, with 16 bases lining up with TRBD2. The germline V gene encodes CDR1 SNHLY and CDR2 FYNNEI. This CDR3 comprises 15 residues.

The V call is TRBV6-5, the J call TRBJ1-2; D ambiguous. Deletions cut 6 bases from V and 3 bases from J, with 11 bases between. Germline CDR1 MNHEY, CDR2 SVGAGI. CDR3 length: 13 residues. This chain's CDR3 is CASRGGTYYGYTF. The CDR3 region has the DNA TGTGCCAGCAGAGGCGGTACCTACTATGGCTACACCTTC.

The V call is TRBV25-1, the J call TRBJ2-1, with no clear D. Germline lookup yields CDR1 MGHDK and CDR2 SYGVNS. The CDR3 length is 13 residues. Trimming took off 3 bases at V and 8 bases at J, with 11 bases between the two ends. The CDR3 sequence: CASSEQYRYEQFF. In DNA form, the CDR3 reads TGTGCCAGCAGTGAGCAGTACCGGTATGAGCAGTTCTTC.

This rearrangement joins TRBV18 to TRBJ1-6; a possible D gene is TRBD1 (5 bases). The CDR3 has 11 amino acids. CDR1 and CDR2 from the germline V gene are KGHSH and LQKENI. Trimming stripped 6 bases from V and 14 bases from J, with 11 bases between. CDR3 sequence reads: CASSTGEALHF. In nucleotides, the CDR3 is TGTGCCAGCTCTACGGGGGAAGCCCTCCACTTT.

J is TRBJ2-6 and V is TRBV7-9, with no clear D. CDR1 is SEHNR and CDR2 is FQNEAQ in the germline V gene (reference sequence). The ends were cut back, 5 bases at V and 0 bases at J, with 8 bases in the middle. The CDR3 runs 15 residues. This CDR3 reads CASSRSGSGANVLTF. The CDR3 DNA reads as TGTGCCAGCAGCCGTTCGGGCTCTGGGGCCAACGTCCTGACTTTC.

The genes are TRBV6-5 and TRBJ2-7, with 8 positions matching TRBD1. Trimming took 7 bases from V and 3 from J; bases not matched to a gene: 8. The CDR3 is made up of 14 amino acids. Germline V gene data show CDR1 as MNHEY and CDR2 as SVGAGI. The CDR3 DNA is TGTGCCAGCATTACCGGGACAGGCATCTACGAGCAGTACTTC. Translated: CASITGTGIYEQYF.